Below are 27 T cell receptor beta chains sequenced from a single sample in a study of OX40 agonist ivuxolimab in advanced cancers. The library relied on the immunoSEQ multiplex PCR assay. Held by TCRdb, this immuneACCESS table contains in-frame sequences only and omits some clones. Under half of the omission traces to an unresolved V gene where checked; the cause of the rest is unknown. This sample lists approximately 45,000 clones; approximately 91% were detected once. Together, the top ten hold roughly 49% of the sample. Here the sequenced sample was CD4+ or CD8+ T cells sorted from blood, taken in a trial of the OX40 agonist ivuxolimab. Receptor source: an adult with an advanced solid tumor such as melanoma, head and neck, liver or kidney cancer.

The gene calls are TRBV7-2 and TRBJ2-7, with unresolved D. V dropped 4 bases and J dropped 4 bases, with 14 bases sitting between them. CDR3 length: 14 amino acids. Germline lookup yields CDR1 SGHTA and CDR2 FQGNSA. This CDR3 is CASSSYLETYEQYF. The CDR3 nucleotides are TGTGCCAGCAGCTCGTACCTCGAGACTTACGAGCAGTACTTC.

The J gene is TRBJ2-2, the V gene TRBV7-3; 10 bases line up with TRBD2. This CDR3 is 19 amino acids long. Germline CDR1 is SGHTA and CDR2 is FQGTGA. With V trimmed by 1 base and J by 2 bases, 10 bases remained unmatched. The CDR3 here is CASSLMSRTSGGNTGELFF. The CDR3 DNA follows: TGTGCCAGCAGCTTAATGTCCAGGACTAGCGGAGGAAACACCGGGGAGCTGTTTTTT.

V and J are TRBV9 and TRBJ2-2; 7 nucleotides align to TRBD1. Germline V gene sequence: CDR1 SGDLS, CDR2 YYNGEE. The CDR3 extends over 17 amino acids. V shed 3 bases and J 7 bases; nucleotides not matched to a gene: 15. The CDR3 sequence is CASSEGTASFWVGELFF. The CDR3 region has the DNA TGTGCCAGCAGCGAGGGGACAGCCTCGTTTTGGGTCGGGGAGCTGTTTTTT.

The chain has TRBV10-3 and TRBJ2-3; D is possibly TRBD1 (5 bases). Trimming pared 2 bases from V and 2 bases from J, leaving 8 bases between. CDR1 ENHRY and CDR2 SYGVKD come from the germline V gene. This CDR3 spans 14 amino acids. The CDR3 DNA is TGTGCCATCAGTGAGGACAGATACACAGATACGCAGTATTTT. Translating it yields CAISEDRYTDTQYF.

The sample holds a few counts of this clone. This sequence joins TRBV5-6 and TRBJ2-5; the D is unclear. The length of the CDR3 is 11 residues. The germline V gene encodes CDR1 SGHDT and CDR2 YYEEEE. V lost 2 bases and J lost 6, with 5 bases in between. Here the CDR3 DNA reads TGTGCCAGCAGCTTCGGCCAGACCCAGTACTTC. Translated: CASSFGQTQYF.

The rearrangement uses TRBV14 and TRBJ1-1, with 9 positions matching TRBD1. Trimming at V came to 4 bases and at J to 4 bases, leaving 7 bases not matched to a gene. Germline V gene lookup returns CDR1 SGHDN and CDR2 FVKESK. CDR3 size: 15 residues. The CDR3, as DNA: TGTGCCAGCAGCCTCGGGACAGGGCGGGCCACTGAAGCTTTCTTT. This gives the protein CASSLGTGRATEAFF.

The CDR3, as DNA: TGTGCCAGCAGTTTATTGGGGACAGGGCCTAGCACAGATACGCAGTATTTT. It is translated as CASSLLGTGPSTDTQYF. The V call is TRBV27, the J call TRBJ2-3; 9 bases agree with TRBD1. Germline values: CDR1 MNHEY, CDR2 SMNVEV (reference sequence). V lost 1 base and J lost 0; bases outside the gene matches: 5. The CDR3 consists of 17 residues.

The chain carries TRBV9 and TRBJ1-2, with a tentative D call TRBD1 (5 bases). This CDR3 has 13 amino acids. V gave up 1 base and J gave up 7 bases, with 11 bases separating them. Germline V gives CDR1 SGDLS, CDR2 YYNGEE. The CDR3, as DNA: TGTGCCAGCAGCGTAAGATCAGGGTTTGGCTACACCTTC. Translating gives CASSVRSGFGYTF. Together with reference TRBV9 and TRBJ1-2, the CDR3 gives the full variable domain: DSGVTQTPKHLITATGQRVTLRCSPRSGDLSVYWYQQSLDQGLQFLIQYYNGEERAKGNILERFSAQQFPDLHSELNLSSLELGDSALYFCASSVRSGFGYTFGSGTRLTVV.

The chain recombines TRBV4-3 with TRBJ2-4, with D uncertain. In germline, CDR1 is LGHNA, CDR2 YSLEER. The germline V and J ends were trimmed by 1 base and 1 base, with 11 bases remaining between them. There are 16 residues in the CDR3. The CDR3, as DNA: TGCGCCAGCAGCCAAGGCCTCCCAAGGGCCAAAAACATTCAGTACTTC. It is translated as CASSQGLPRAKNIQYF.

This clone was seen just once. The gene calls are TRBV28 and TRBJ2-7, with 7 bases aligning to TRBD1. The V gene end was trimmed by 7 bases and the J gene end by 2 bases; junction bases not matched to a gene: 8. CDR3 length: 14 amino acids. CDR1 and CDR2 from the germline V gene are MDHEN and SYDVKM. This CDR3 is CASTLSGQPYEQYF. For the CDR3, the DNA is TGTGCCAGCACGTTGTCGGGACAGCCCTACGAGCAGTACTTC. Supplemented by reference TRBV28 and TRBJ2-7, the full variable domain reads DVKVTQSSRYLVKRTGEKVFLECVQDMDHENMFWYRQDPGLGLRLIYFSYDVKMKEKGDIPEGYSVSREKKERFSLILESASTNQTSMYLCASTLSGQPYEQYFGPGTRLTVT.

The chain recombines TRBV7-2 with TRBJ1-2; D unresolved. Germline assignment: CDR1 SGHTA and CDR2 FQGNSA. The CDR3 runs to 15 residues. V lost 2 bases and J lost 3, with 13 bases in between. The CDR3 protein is CASSLLAAVHYGYTF. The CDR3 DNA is TGTGCCAGCAGCTTATTAGCAGCCGTTCACTATGGCTACACCTTC.

The CDR3 DNA sequence: TGTGCCAGCAGTTTAGGGGGGGCGCGGGAAAAACTGTTTTTT. This codes for CASSLGGAREKLFF. This sequence joins TRBV28 and TRBJ1-4; D perhaps matches TRBD1 (6 bases). Trimming shortened V by 2 bases and J by 8 bases, and 12 bases separated the two germline ends. CDR3 size: 14 residues. Germline loops: CDR1 MDHEN, CDR2 SYDVKM.

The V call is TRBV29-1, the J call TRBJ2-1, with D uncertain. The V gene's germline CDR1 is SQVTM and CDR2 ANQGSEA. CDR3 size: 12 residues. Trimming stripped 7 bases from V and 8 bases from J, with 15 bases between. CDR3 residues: CSAVLNQDEQFF. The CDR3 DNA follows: TGCAGCGCCGTCCTAAACCAGGATGAGCAGTTCTTC.

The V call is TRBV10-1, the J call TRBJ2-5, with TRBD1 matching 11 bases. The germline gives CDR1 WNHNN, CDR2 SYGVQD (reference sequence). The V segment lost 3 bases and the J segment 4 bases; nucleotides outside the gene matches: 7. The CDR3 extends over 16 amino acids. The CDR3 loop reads CASSDPGTGGRETQYF. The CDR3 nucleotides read TGCGCCAGCAGTGACCCCGGGACAGGGGGAAGAGAGACCCAGTACTTC.

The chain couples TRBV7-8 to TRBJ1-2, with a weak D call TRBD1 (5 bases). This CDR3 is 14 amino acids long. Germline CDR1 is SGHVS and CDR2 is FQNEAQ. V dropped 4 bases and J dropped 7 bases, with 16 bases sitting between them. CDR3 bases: TGTGCCAGCAGCTCTCTCCAGGGACTCCGTGGCTACACCTTC. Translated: CASSSLQGLRGYTF.

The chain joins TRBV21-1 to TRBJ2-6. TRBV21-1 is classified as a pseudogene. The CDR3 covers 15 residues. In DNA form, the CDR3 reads TGTGCCAGCAGCCTCTCTTATACGGTATGCAGAGTCCTGACTTTC. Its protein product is CASSLSYTVCRVLTF.

CDR3 loop: CASNDRDRELSYGYTF. The CDR3 bases are TGTGCCAGTAATGACCGGGACAGGGAATTATCGTATGGCTACACCTTC. This chain joins TRBV19 and TRBJ1-2; 9 positions agree with TRBD1. Germline CDR1 is LNHDA and CDR2 is SQIVND (reference sequence). The CDR3 runs to 16 residues. V lost 7 bases to trimming and J lost 5 bases; unmatched junction nucleotides: 14.

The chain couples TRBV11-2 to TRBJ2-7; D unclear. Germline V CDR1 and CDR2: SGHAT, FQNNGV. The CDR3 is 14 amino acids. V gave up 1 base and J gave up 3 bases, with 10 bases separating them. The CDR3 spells CASSLGQNVYEQYF. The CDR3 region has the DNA TGTGCCAGCAGCTTAGGGCAGAACGTCTACGAGCAGTACTTC.

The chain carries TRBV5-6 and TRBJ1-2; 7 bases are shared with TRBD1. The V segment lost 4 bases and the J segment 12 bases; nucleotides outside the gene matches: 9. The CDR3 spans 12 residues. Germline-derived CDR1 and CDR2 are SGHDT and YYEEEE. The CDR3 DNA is TGTGCCAGCAGCAGCACAGGGGCCCGGGACACCTTC. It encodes CASSSTGARDTF.

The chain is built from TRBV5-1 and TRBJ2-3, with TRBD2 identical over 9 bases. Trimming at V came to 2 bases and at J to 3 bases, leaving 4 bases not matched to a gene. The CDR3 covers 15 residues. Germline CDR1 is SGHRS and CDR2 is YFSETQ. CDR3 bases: TGCGCCAGCAGCTTAATTAGCGGGGGAACAGATACGCAGTATTTT. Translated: CASSLISGGTDTQYF. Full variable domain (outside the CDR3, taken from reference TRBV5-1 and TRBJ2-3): KAGVTQTPRYLIKTRGQQVTLSCSPISGHRSVSWYQQTPGQGLQFLFEYFSETQRNKGNFPGRFSGRQFSNSRSEMNVSTLELGDSALYLCASSLISGGTDTQYFGPGTRLTVL.

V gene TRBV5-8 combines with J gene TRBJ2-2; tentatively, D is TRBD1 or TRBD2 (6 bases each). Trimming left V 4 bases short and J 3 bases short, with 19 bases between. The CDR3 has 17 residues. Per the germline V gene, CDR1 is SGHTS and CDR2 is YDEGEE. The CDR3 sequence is CASSHSPGALDTGELFF. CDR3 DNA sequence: TGTGCCAGCAGCCACTCGCCGGGGGCGTTGGACACCGGGGAGCTGTTTTTT.

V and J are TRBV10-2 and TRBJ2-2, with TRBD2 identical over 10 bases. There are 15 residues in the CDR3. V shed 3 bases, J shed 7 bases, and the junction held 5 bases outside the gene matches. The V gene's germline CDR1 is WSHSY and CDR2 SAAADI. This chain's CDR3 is CASSEAGGRFGELFF. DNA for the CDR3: TGCGCCAGCAGTGAAGCGGGAGGGAGGTTCGGGGAGCTGTTTTTT.

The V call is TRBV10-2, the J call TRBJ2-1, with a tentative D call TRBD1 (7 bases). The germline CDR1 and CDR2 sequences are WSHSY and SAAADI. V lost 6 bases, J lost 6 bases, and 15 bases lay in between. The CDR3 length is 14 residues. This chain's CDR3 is CASRLSGGGNEQFF. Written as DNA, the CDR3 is TGCGCCAGCAGATTGTCAGGGGGAGGCAATGAGCAGTTCTTC.

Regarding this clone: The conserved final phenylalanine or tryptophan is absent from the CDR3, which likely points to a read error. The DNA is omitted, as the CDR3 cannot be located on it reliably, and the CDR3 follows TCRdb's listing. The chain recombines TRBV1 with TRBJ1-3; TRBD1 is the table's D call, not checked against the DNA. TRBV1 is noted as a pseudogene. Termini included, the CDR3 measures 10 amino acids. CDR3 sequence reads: CTSSPWTGVV.

CDR3 bases: TGTGCCAGTAGTATAGTGGCAGAAAATCAGCCCCAGCATTTT. As protein: CASSIVAENQPQHF. V is TRBV19 and J is TRBJ1-5, with D unclear. Germline V gene sequence: CDR1 LNHDA, CDR2 SQIVND (reference sequence). The V gene lost 1 base and the J gene lost 4 bases, with 8 bases spanning the gap. The CDR3 is 14 amino acids.

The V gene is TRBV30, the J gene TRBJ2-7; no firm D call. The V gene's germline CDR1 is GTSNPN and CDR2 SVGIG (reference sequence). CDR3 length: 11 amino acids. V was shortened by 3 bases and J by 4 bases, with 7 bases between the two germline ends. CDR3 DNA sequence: TGTGCCTGGAGCGTAAGGTACGAGCAGTACTTC. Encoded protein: CAWSVRYEQYF. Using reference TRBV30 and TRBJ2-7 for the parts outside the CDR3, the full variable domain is SQTIHQWPATLVQPVGSPLSLECTVEGTSNPNLYWYRQAAGRGLQLLFYSVGIGQISSEVPQNLSASRPQDRQFILSSKKLLLSDSGFYLCAWSVRYEQYFGPGTRLTVT.

CDR3 amino acids: CASSFSPEYNSPLHF. In DNA form, the CDR3 reads TGTGCCAGCAGTTTTTCTCCGGAGTATAATTCACCCCTCCACTTT. V usage is TRBV27 and J usage is TRBJ1-6; D unresolved. Germline loops: CDR1 MNHEY, CDR2 SMNVEV (reference sequence). The V gene lost 3 bases and the J gene lost 4 bases, with 10 bases spanning the gap. This CDR3 contains 15 residues.